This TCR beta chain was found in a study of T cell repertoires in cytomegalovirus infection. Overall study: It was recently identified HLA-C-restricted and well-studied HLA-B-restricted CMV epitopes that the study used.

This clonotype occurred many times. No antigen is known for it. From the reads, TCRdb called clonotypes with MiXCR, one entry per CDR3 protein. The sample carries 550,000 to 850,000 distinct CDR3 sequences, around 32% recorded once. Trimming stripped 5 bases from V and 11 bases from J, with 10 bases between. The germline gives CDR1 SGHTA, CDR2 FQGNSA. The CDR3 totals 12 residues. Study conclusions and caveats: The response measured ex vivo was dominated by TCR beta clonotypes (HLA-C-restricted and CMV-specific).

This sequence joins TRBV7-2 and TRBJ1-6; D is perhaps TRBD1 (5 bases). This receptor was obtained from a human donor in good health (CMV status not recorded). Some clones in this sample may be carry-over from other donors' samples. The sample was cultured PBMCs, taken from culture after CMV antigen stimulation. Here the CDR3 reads CASSVDSPPLHF. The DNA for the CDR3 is TGTGCCAGCAGCGTCGACAGTCCACCCCTCCACTTT.